Below, 19 T cell receptor beta chains from the same sample are listed, as sequenced in a study of cytomegalovirus exposure and HLA in healthy donors. Repertoires were generated with immunoSEQ multiplex PCR, while TCRdb's copy carries only in-frame clones and drops some. The data contain 150,000 to 250,000 clones, 80% to 90% of them singletons. The sequenced sample consisted of PBMCs. The receptor set was obtained from a woman between 25 and 40 years old in good health and CMV-seronegative.

The V gene is TRBV7-9, the J gene TRBJ2-3, with D tentatively TRBD2 (5 bases). Trimming removed 2 bases from V and 0 bases from J, with 9 bases in between. Germline V gene lookup returns CDR1 SEHNR and CDR2 FQNEAQ (reference sequence). This CDR3 region has 15 residues. The CDR3 is CASSLTAASTDTQYF. The CDR3 nucleotides are TGTGCCAGCAGCTTAACAGCGGCAAGCACAGATACGCAGTATTTT.

The rearrangement joins TRBV30 to TRBJ1-5; tentatively, D is TRBD1 (5 bases). The CDR3 is made up of 14 amino acids. Trimming shortened V by 5 bases and J by 4 bases, and 15 bases separated the two germline ends. Germline loops: CDR1 GTSNPN, CDR2 SVGIG (reference sequence). Written as DNA, the CDR3 is TGTGCCTGGGGCATCATGGGGGGAAATCAGCCCCAGCATTTT. This sequence encodes CAWGIMGGNQPQHF.

This clone was detected only once. This sequence joins TRBV9 and TRBJ1-2; TRBD1 matches at 9 bases. V was clipped by 1 base and J by 5 bases; unmatched bases: 6. CDR1 is SGDLS, CDR2 YYNGEE, per germline. The CDR3 loop spans 15 amino acids. CDR3 nucleotides: TGTGCCAGCAGCGTAAAAGGACAGGGGCAGTATGGCTACACCTTC. Protein product: CASSVKGQGQYGYTF.

CDR3 in amino acids: CARGDYFPGTDTQYF. The CDR3 bases are TGTGCCAGAGGGGACTATTTCCCTGGCACAGATACGCAGTATTTT. The chain joins TRBV5-3 to TRBJ2-3; 7 nucleotides agree with TRBD2. TRBV5-3 qualifies as an ORF whose function is uncertain. The V segment lost 7 bases and the J segment 1 base; nucleotides outside the gene matches: 9. This CDR3 spans 15 amino acids.

This chain links TRBV11-2 with TRBJ2-7, with 9 bases matching TRBD1. This CDR3 is built from 15 residues. The germline CDR1 and CDR2 sequences are SGHAT and FQNNGV. V shed 6 bases, J shed 1 base, and the junction held 7 bases outside the gene matches. This chain's CDR3 is CASSRQDRGSYEQYF. Here the CDR3 DNA reads TGTGCCAGCAGTCGTCAGGACAGGGGTTCCTACGAGCAGTACTTC.

This clone has only a few counts. The chain has TRBV10-1 and TRBJ1-2; D remains unclear. The CDR3 is 13 amino acids. The germline V gene has CDR1 WNHNN and CDR2 SYGVQD (reference sequence). V dropped 2 bases and J dropped 8 bases, with 12 bases sitting between them. The CDR3 DNA reads as TGCGCCAGCAGTGAGAGGGAGCCATACGGCTACACCTTC. This gives the protein CASSEREPYGYTF.

This chain links TRBV30 with TRBJ2-7, with D perhaps matching TRBD1 (5 bases). Trimming removed 2 bases from V and 0 bases from J, with 11 bases in between. This CDR3 has 14 amino acids. Per the germline V gene, CDR1 is GTSNPN and CDR2 is SVGIG (reference sequence). This CDR3 reads CAWSFGAGSYEQYF. The CDR3 nucleotides are TGTGCCTGGAGTTTTGGGGCCGGCTCCTACGAGCAGTACTTC.

The chain joins TRBV6-1 to TRBJ2-7; TRBD1 is a possible D gene (6 bases). CDR3 size: 14 residues. Trimming cost V 4 bases and J 0 bases, with 10 bases left between them. The germline V gene has CDR1 MNHNS and CDR2 SASEGT. The CDR3 is CASSGTATSYEQYF. DNA for the CDR3: TGTGCCAGCAGTGGGACAGCCACCTCCTACGAGCAGTACTTC.

The chain joins TRBV30 to TRBJ2-7; no firm D call. The CDR3 contains 11 residues. Germline V gene sequence: CDR1 GTSNPN, CDR2 SVGIG (reference sequence). Trimming left V 0 bases short and J 5 bases short, with 5 bases between. The CDR3 coding sequence is TGTGCCTGGAGTGTAGCAAACGAGCAGTACTTC. As protein: CAWSVANEQYF.

V is TRBV2 and J is TRBJ2-7; 8 bases line up with TRBD2. Losses at the gene ends were 7 bases for V and 1 base for J; bases not matched to a gene: 0. Looked up from germline, CDR1 is SNHLY and CDR2 is FYNNEI. CDR3 length: 12 residues. CDR3 sequence (DNA): TGTGCCAGCACTAGCGGGTCCTACGAGCAGTACTTC. This translates into CASTSGSYEQYF.

This clone was observed a single time. The gene calls are TRBV5-1 and TRBJ2-2; 13 nucleotides line up with TRBD2. Germline V CDR1 and CDR2: SGHRS, YFSETQ. The CDR3 consists of 15 residues. Trimming took 2 bases from V and 6 from J; bases not matched to a gene: 1. Here the CDR3 DNA reads TGCGCCAGCAGCTTCACTAGCGGGAGGGCCGGGGAGCTGTTTTTT. Protein product: CASSFTSGRAGELFF.

The V gene is TRBV5-5, the J gene TRBJ2-2; D is uncertain. The CDR3 loop spans 13 amino acids. V shed 2 bases and J shed 9 bases, with 11 bases lying between them. CDR1 and CDR2 from the germline V gene are SGHKS and YYEKEE (reference sequence). The CDR3, as DNA: TGTGCCAGCAGCTTAATGAGGCAGTGGGAGCTGTTTTTT. Amino acid sequence: CASSLMRQWELFF.

This clone came up once. This chain links TRBV9 with TRBJ2-7; the match to TRBD2 covers 7 bases. CDR1 and CDR2 from the germline V gene are SGDLS and YYNGEE. This CDR3 region has 16 residues. V shed 3 bases, J shed 2 bases, and the junction held 11 bases outside the gene matches. The CDR3, as DNA: TGTGCCAGCAGCGCACCTGGCGGGAGTTACGCCTACGAGCAGTACTTC. It yields the protein CASSAPGGSYAYEQYF.

The chain has TRBV5-1 and TRBJ1-5; D is unclear. Trimming took 0 bases from V and 4 from J, leaving 5 bases between them. This CDR3 region has 13 residues. Germline V gene sequence: CDR1 SGHRS, CDR2 YFSETQ. The CDR3 DNA follows: TGCGCCAGCAGCTTGGACACGAATCAGCCCCAGCATTTT. It is translated as CASSLDTNQPQHF.

The V call is TRBV28, the J call TRBJ1-4; TRBD1 is a possible D gene (5 bases). CDR3 length: 14 residues. Germline CDR1 and CDR2: MDHEN and SYDVKM. The V and J ends lost 5 bases and 8 bases respectively, with 15 bases between them. In DNA form, the CDR3 reads TGTGCCAGCAGTCCCGGGACTAGTTTGGAAAAACTGTTTTTT. Translating gives CASSPGTSLEKLFF.

This chain connects TRBV28 to TRBJ2-7; TRBD1 aligns across 9 bases. The CDR3 length is 14 residues. With V trimmed by 7 bases and J by 2 bases, 6 bases remained unmatched. In germline, CDR1 is MDHEN, CDR2 SYDVKM. The CDR3 sequence is CASTKGTGTYEQYF. CDR3 nucleotides: TGTGCCAGCACCAAAGGGACAGGGACCTACGAGCAGTACTTC.

The chain combines TRBV25-1 with TRBJ2-7, with 9 bases aligning to TRBD1. Germline CDR1 MGHDK, CDR2 SYGVNS. J lost 1 base, V lost 3 bases, and 7 bases had no gene match. This CDR3 is 16 amino acids long. The CDR3 is CASSDPNRGHSYEQYF. The CDR3 nucleotides read TGTGCCAGCAGTGACCCAAACAGGGGGCATTCCTACGAGCAGTACTTC.

The rearrangement links TRBV15 to TRBJ2-1; tentatively, D is TRBD2 (6 bases). The CDR3 spans 14 residues. CDR1 is LNHNV, CDR2 YYDKDF, per germline (reference sequence). V dropped 2 bases and J dropped 4 bases, with 9 bases sitting between them. The CDR3 DNA sequence: TGTGCCACCAGCAGATCGGGAGAGTACAATGAGCAGTTCTTC. Amino acids: CATSRSGEYNEQFF.

This clone showed up just a few times. This chain connects TRBV2 to TRBJ2-1, with D maybe TRBD2 (6 bases). CDR3 length: 16 residues. Trimming cost V 7 bases and J 4 bases, with 20 bases left between them. Per the germline V gene, CDR1 is SNHLY and CDR2 is FYNNEI. The CDR3 DNA reads as TGTGCCAGCACTTCCTTAGCGGACCCCCGGTACAATGAGCAGTTCTTC. It translates to CASTSLADPRYNEQFF.